Below, 27 T cell receptor beta chains from the same sample are listed, as sequenced in a study of molecular identifiers for immune sequencing clone quantification. MiXCR was run by TCRdb on the PCR reads, yielding one entry per CDR3 protein. The sample contains under 800,000 distinct CDR3 sequences, roughly 27% of which appear only once. Sequencing was carried out using naive CD8+ T cells from blood, with Jurkat cell RNA spiked in. Subset noted: FACS-sorted CD8+CD4-CCR7+CD45RA+ naive T cells. The receptor source for this set is a human donor in good health. Some libraries in this study had Jurkat cell RNA spiked in.

This clonotype appeared many times. J is TRBJ2-5 and V is TRBV2, with TRBD1 matching 9 bases. In germline, CDR1 is SNHLY, CDR2 FYNNEI. This CDR3 has 16 residues. The ends lost 8 bases at V and 5 bases at J; junction bases unmatched: 15. The CDR3 region is CASGPMLTGGFETQYF. CDR3 nucleotides: TGTGCCAGCGGCCCAATGCTGACAGGGGGGTTTGAGACCCAGTACTTC.

The J gene is TRBJ2-5, the V gene TRBV12-3 or TRBV12-4, with D possibly TRBD1 on 5 matching bases. CDR3 length: 14 amino acids. With 8 bases removed from V and 5 bases from J, the gap between germline ends came to 18 bases. The CDR3 DNA reads as TGTGCCAGCGCCCCCGGTGGGGCCGGGGAGACCCAGTACTTC. It is translated as CASAPGGAGETQYF.

V and J are TRBV9 and TRBJ2-1; perhaps TRBD2 as D (6 bases). The CDR3 length is 17 residues. Germline loops: CDR1 SGDLS, CDR2 YYNGEE. V gave up 4 bases and J gave up 0 bases, with 17 bases separating them. The DNA of the CDR3 is TGTGCCAGCAGCCCCCGGAGGGGAGGAAGCTCCTACAATGAGCAGTTCTTC. Encoded protein: CASSPRRGGSSYNEQFF.

This clonotype was detected a few times. This chain connects TRBV12-3 or TRBV12-4 to TRBJ2-3; TRBD1 aligns across 9 bases. The CDR3 length is 16 residues. J gave up 3 bases and V 6 bases, and 10 bases lay outside the gene matches. CDR3 in amino acids: CASRSASGTGTDTQYF. The CDR3 DNA reads TGTGCCAGCAGGTCCGCCTCCGGGACAGGGACAGATACGCAGTATTTT.

The chain has TRBV27 and TRBJ2-5; D possibly uses TRBD1 or TRBD2 (6 bases each). The CDR3 runs 15 residues. The ends were cut back, 2 bases at V and 9 bases at J, with 19 bases in the middle. The V gene's germline CDR1 is MNHEY and CDR2 SMNVEV (reference sequence). CDR3: CASSLLGGRSEPQYF. The CDR3, as DNA: TGTGCCAGCAGTTTACTGGGGGGCCGTTCGGAGCCCCAGTACTTC.

This clonotype was counted ten times or more. The chain carries TRBV28 and TRBJ1-5, with D possibly TRBD1 on 5 matching bases. This CDR3 comprises 13 residues. The germline V gene encodes CDR1 MDHEN and CDR2 SYDVKM. Deletions cut 8 bases from V and 6 bases from J, with 14 bases between. The CDR3 loop reads CASSPRGIQPQHF. CDR3 nucleotides: TGTGCCAGCTCCCCTCGGGGGATTCAGCCCCAGCATTTT.

This clonotype was observed a handful of times. The chain uses TRBV6-1 and TRBJ2-5; D may match TRBD1 or TRBD2 (5 bases each). The V end lost 6 bases, the J end lost 5 bases, and 13 bases lay between the germline ends. Per germline, CDR1 MNHNS and CDR2 SASEGT. The CDR3 loop spans 13 amino acids. CDR3 nucleotide sequence: TGTGCCAGCAGACCGCGTTGGGGGGAGACCCAGTACTTC. Its translation is CASRPRWGETQYF.

This clonotype has at least ten counts. The chain recombines TRBV5-6 with TRBJ2-6; no firm D call. In germline, CDR1 is SGHDT, CDR2 YYEEEE. V was cut by 5 bases and J by 1 base, with 7 bases left in between. The CDR3 covers 14 residues. This CDR3 is CASSFGSGANVLTF. CDR3 bases: TGTGCCAGCAGTTTTGGGTCTGGGGCCAACGTCCTGACTTTC.

This clonotype was detected many times. This sequence joins TRBV28 and TRBJ1-5; D not resolved. The CDR3 totals 15 residues. Trimming removed 2 bases from V and 6 bases from J, with 14 bases in between. CDR1 is MDHEN and CDR2 is SYDVKM in the germline V gene. In DNA form, the CDR3 reads TGTGCCAGCAGTTTAGGTTTATTGGGAGGTCAGCCCCAGCATTTT. Its protein is CASSLGLLGGQPQHF.

This clonotype was recorded at least ten times. This chain connects TRBV30 to TRBJ2-7, with D perhaps matching TRBD1 or TRBD2 (5 bases each). CDR1 GTSNPN and CDR2 SVGIG come from the germline V gene (reference sequence). V lost 3 bases, J lost 3 bases, and 12 bases lay in between. CDR3 length: 13 amino acids. This chain's CDR3 is CAWSQGENYEQYF. CDR3 in DNA: TGTGCCTGGAGCCAAGGGGAGAACTACGAGCAGTACTTC.

As for this clonotype: The junction departs from germline at one end; a sequencing error may be responsible. The chain is built from TRBV9 and TRBJ2-6; 10 bases fit TRBD1. Germline loops: CDR1 SGDLS, CDR2 YYNGEE. This CDR3 has 20 residues. The CDR3, as DNA: TGTGCCAGCAGCGCAAACACCGGGACAGGGGCTCTATCTGGGACCAACGTCCTGCCTTTC. Its translation: CASSANTGTGALSGTNVLPF. Full variable domain (rest looked up from reference TRBV9 and TRBJ2-6): DSGVTQTPKHLITATGQRVTLRCSPRSGDLSVYWYQQSLDQGLQFLIQYYNGEERAKGNILERFSAQQFPDLHSELNLSSLELGDSALYFCASSANTGTGALSGTNVLPFGAGSRLTVL.

This clonotype was counted at least ten times. J is TRBJ1-4 and V is TRBV5-4, with D perhaps matching TRBD1 (5 bases). The CDR3 is 15 residues long. Germline V gene lookup returns CDR1 SGHNT and CDR2 YYREEE (reference sequence). Trimming stripped 4 bases from V and 4 bases from J, with 14 bases between. CDR3 DNA: TGTGCCAGCAGCCACCGGGGACTGCTTAATGAAAAACTGTTTTTT. Translated, it gives CASSHRGLLNEKLFF.

The chain links TRBV7-9 to TRBJ1-6; no definite D call. Germline loops: CDR1 SEHNR, CDR2 FQNEAQ (reference sequence). V lost 5 bases and J lost 5, with 22 bases in between. The CDR3 consists of 18 residues. CDR3 in amino acids: CASSPGGVLAAHNSPLHF. The CDR3 DNA follows: TGTGCCAGCAGCCCGGGTGGGGTCTTGGCAGCACATAATTCACCCCTCCACTTT.

This clonotype appeared many times. V usage is TRBV24-1 and J usage is TRBJ2-3; tentative D call: TRBD2 (5 bases). Trimming pared 0 bases from V and 1 base from J, leaving 19 bases between. There are 19 residues in the CDR3. CDR1 is KGHDR and CDR2 is SFDVKD in the germline V gene. The CDR3 reads CATSDLGLRAPQGTDTQYF. In DNA form, the CDR3 reads TGTGCCACCAGTGATTTGGGACTCCGGGCCCCCCAAGGCACAGATACGCAGTATTTT.

In this sample, this clonotype turned up many times. The chain is built from TRBV23-1 and TRBJ2-7; D ambiguous. Being an ORF, TRBV23-1 has a function that is uncertain. This CDR3 is built from 18 residues. The V and J ends lost 4 bases and 0 bases respectively, with 22 bases between them. The DNA for the CDR3 is TGCGCCAGCAGTCGGACCGGGCCCGCACGTAAAGACTCCTACGAGCAGTACTTC. Translated, it gives CASSRTGPARKDSYEQYF.

Of note for this clonotype: Given a much more abundant clone one base away, this may be a read error. The genes are TRBV10-3 and TRBJ2-7; 8 bases map to TRBD1. Per the germline V gene, CDR1 is ENHRY and CDR2 is SYGVKD. Unmatched junction bases numbered 5, after V lost 6 bases and J lost 7 bases. The CDR3 totals 12 residues. CDR3 sequence (DNA): TGTGCCATCAGCCCAGGGGGCGAAGAGCAGTACTTC. This codes for CAISPGGEEQYF.

This clonotype was recorded many times. V gene TRBV5-4 combines with J gene TRBJ1-2; tentatively, D is TRBD1 (6 bases). Trimming left V 1 base short and J 7 bases short, with 14 bases between. The CDR3 covers 14 residues. CDR1 and CDR2 from the germline V gene are SGHNT and YYREEE (reference sequence). The CDR3: CASSLNSGAAGYTF. The CDR3 DNA sequence: TGTGCCAGCAGCTTGAACTCAGGGGCGGCTGGCTACACCTTC.

Notes on this clonotype: With a much larger clone just one base away, this may be a read error. The chain is built from TRBV6-5 and TRBJ2-5, with D tentatively TRBD1 (5 bases). The CDR3 is 15 amino acids. Germline V gene lookup returns CDR1 MNHEY and CDR2 SVGAGI. The CDR3 DNA is TGTGCCAGCAGTTACTCGGACACGATCCAAGTGACCCAGTACTTC. Residues: CASSYSDTIQVTQYF.

Many counts were recorded for this clonotype. This rearrangement joins TRBV19 to TRBJ1-5; no definite D call. The CDR3 has 13 residues. The germline CDR1 and CDR2 sequences are LNHDA and SQIVND (reference sequence). V lost 2 bases, J lost 8 bases, and 10 bases lay in between. In nucleotides, the CDR3 is TGTGCCAGTAGTATACCCAGATTGGAGCCCCAGCATTTT. Its protein is CASSIPRLEPQHF. Full variable domain (remainder filled in from reference TRBV19 and TRBJ1-5): DGGITQSPKYLFRKEGQNVTLSCEQNLNHDAMYWYRQDPGQGLRLIYYSQIVNDFQKGDIAEGYSVSREKKESFPLTVTSAQKNPTAFYLCASSIPRLEPQHFGDGTRLSIL.

This clonotype has only a few counts. The V gene is TRBV9, the J gene TRBJ2-3; TRBD2 is a possible D gene (6 bases). From germline, CDR1 is SGDLS and CDR2 YYNGEE. The CDR3 spans 13 residues. The V end lost 7 bases, the J end lost 6 bases, and 15 bases lay between the germline ends. The chain's CDR3 is CASAAGSVDTQYF. The DNA of the CDR3 is TGTGCCAGCGCGGCGGGATCCGTCGATACGCAGTATTTT.

This clonotype was seen at least ten times. This chain connects TRBV28 to TRBJ1-1; no firm D call. V lost 3 bases and J lost 2, with 13 bases in between. There are 15 residues in the CDR3. Germline values: CDR1 MDHEN, CDR2 SYDVKM. The CDR3 loop is CASSLRPVGNTEAFF. The CDR3 coding sequence is TGTGCCAGCAGTTTGCGCCCCGTTGGCAACACTGAAGCTTTCTTT.

Note on this clonotype: A much more abundant neighbour one base away suggests this may be a read error. Likely a read error: the CDR3 ends without its conserved phenylalanine or tryptophan. V usage is TRBV2 and J usage is TRBJ1-5, with D unclear. The V end was cut by 0 bases, the J end by 0 bases, with 6 bases between. This CDR3 has 15 amino acids. The germline CDR1 and CDR2 sequences are SNHLY and FYNNEI. CDR3 region: CASSEARYSNQPQHV. CDR3 in DNA: TGTGCCAGCAGTGAAGCTAGGTATAGCAATCAGCCCCAGCATGTT.

This clonotype has only a few counts. The chain combines TRBV2 with TRBJ2-3; 8 bases agree with TRBD2. There are 16 residues in the CDR3. Germline CDR1 SNHLY, CDR2 FYNNEI. V lost 1 base, J lost 2 bases, and 5 bases stayed unmatched. CDR3 region: CASSEGTSFLTDTQYF. CDR3 bases: TGTGCCAGCAGTGAAGGGACTAGCTTTCTCACAGATACGCAGTATTTT.

The V call is TRBV29-1, the J call TRBJ2-1; D ambiguous. Trimming shortened V by 3 bases and J by 0 bases, and 9 bases separated the two germline ends. This CDR3 has 14 residues. Germline CDR1 SQVTM, CDR2 ANQGSEA. The CDR3 DNA reads TGCAGCGTTGAGTTACTCCTCTCCTACAATGAGCAGTTCTTC. Encoded protein: CSVELLLSYNEQFF.

This clonotype occurred many times. CDR3: CASSYSPEDSFKNIQYF. CDR3 coding DNA: TGTGCCAGCAGTTACTCTCCTGAAGACAGCTTCAAAAACATTCAGTACTTC. The chain employs TRBV6-2 or TRBV6-3 and TRBJ2-4; a possible D gene is TRBD1 (5 bases). The CDR3 is 17 amino acids. The germline gives CDR1 MNHEY, CDR2 SVGEGT. Trimming removed 0 bases at V and 3 bases at J, with 15 bases between.

This clonotype was detected ten times or more. The J gene is TRBJ2-3, the V gene TRBV24-1, with TRBD2 matching over 13 bases. Germline trimming cut 1 base from V and 5 bases from J; bases unmatched to any gene: 5. Germline loops: CDR1 KGHDR, CDR2 SFDVKD. The CDR3 length is 17 residues. The CDR3: CATSDFGLAGEEDTQYF. The CDR3 bases are TGTGCCACCAGTGATTTCGGACTAGCGGGAGAGGAAGATACGCAGTATTTT.

This clonotype was recorded at least ten times. This rearrangement joins TRBV4-3 to TRBJ1-1; D is uncertain. Trimming removed 4 bases at V and 6 bases at J, with 18 bases between. This CDR3 region has 15 residues. The V gene's germline CDR1 is LGHNA and CDR2 YSLEER. As DNA, the CDR3 is TGCGCCAGCAGCCCGGTGTTCGAGCGGAGCCCTGAAGCTTTCTTT. This sequence encodes CASSPVFERSPEAFF.